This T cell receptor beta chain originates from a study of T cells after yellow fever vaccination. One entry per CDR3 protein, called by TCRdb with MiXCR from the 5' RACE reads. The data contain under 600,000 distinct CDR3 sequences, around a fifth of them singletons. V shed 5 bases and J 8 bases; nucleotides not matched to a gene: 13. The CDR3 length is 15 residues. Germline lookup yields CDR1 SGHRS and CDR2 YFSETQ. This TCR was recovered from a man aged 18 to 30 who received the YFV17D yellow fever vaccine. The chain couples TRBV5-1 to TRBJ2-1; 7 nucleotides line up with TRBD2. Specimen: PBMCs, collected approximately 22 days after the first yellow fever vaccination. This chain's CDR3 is CASRGAGSPLDEQFF. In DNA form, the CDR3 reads TGCGCCAGCAGGGGAGCGGGGTCCCCCCTCGATGAGCAGTTCTTC.